The clone carrying this T cell receptor beta chain was observed a handful of times. Original processing methods: Amplification with reference gene primers provided the estimates of nucleated cell counts. This table comes from immunoSEQ multiplex PCR, and its TCRdb copy is limited to in-frame clones, with some not included. V and J calls and clone size come straight from that table; D and trimming were deduced from the DNA. The sample yields more than 250,000 clones, around 82% seen once. V lost 4 bases to trimming and J lost 10 bases, with 20 bases between them. The germline gives CDR1 ENHRY, CDR2 SYGVKD. The length of the CDR3 is 15 residues. The sample originates from a study of blood T cell repertoires in COVID-19. At the level of the study: The United States, Italy and Spain provided the acute and convalescent COVID-19 samples. PBMCs, B-cell-depleted T cells, or T cells provided the cDNA or gDNA that made up the material.

Specimen: peripheral blood. This receptor was taken from a woman aged 45-65 years with acute or convalescent COVID-19. The V gene is TRBV10-3, the J gene TRBJ2-1, with D possibly being TRBD2 (6 bases). CDR3 nucleotide sequence: TGTGCCATCAGTGGGGGGGACGCCCAGGTCTGGGAGCAGTTCTTC. Its protein is CAISGGDAQVWEQFF.